Presented here are 5 T cell receptor beta chains from one specimen sequenced in a study of control samples from healthy donors and cancer patients. TCRdb keeps only in-frame clones here, not all; method: immunoSEQ multiplex PCR. The sample has 84,000 or so clones, 80% to 90% seen once; the top ten hold around a tenth. Sample: PBMCs. These receptors were taken from a man aged 55 to 69 with head and neck cancer.

V and J are TRBV18 and TRBJ2-1; no definite D call. Trimming took off 3 bases at V and 6 bases at J, with 15 bases between the two ends. CDR1 is KGHSH, CDR2 LQKENI, per germline. The CDR3 is made up of 15 amino acids. CDR3 region: CASSPGNSVGNEQFF. CDR3 bases: TGTGCCAGCTCACCGGGTAATTCGGTCGGCAATGAGCAGTTCTTC. Full variable domain (remainder filled in from reference TRBV18 and TRBJ2-1): NAGVMQNPRHLVRRRGQEARLRCSPMKGHSHVYWYRQLPEEGLKFMVYLQKENIIDESGMPKERFSAEFPKEGPSILRIQQVVRGDSAAYFCASSPGNSVGNEQFFGPGTRLTVL.

The chain couples TRBV29-1 to TRBJ2-7; 7 positions match TRBD2. V lost 5 bases to trimming and J lost 6 bases; unmatched junction nucleotides: 13. In germline, CDR1 is SQVTM, CDR2 ANQGSEA. The CDR3 totals 14 residues. The CDR3 region is CSVSTSSLQGEQYF. The DNA of the CDR3 is TGCAGCGTTTCGACTAGCTCCCTCCAAGGCGAGCAGTACTTC.

V is TRBV2 and J is TRBJ2-1; no clear D. From germline, CDR1 is SNHLY and CDR2 FYNNEI. The CDR3 length is 12 residues. Deletions cut 1 base from V and 8 bases from J, with 6 bases between. The CDR3 nucleotides are TGTGCCAGCAGTGAAGGCCGGGATGAGCAGTTCTTC. Protein sequence: CASSEGRDEQFF.

The V and J genes are TRBV5-8 and TRBJ2-7; no reliable D call. The germline V and J ends were trimmed by 0 bases and 0 bases, with 13 bases remaining between them. CDR1 and CDR2 from the germline V gene are SGHTS and YDEGEE. The CDR3 has 16 amino acids. The CDR3, as DNA: TGTGCCAGCAGCTTGGGGCCAAAACTCTACTCCTACGAGCAGTACTTC. This codes for CASSLGPKLYSYEQYF.

A note on this clone: The same CDR3 also results from other DNA sequences found in this sample. This chain joins TRBV27 and TRBJ1-5, with D unclear. Germline V CDR1 and CDR2: MNHEY, SMNVEV (reference sequence). Between the trimmed V and J ends, which lost 0 bases and 4 bases, there was a span of 4 bases. The CDR3 is 13 amino acids. The CDR3 DNA sequence: TGTGCCAGCAGTTTATCCGGTAATCAGCCCCAGCATTTT. It encodes CASSLSGNQPQHF.